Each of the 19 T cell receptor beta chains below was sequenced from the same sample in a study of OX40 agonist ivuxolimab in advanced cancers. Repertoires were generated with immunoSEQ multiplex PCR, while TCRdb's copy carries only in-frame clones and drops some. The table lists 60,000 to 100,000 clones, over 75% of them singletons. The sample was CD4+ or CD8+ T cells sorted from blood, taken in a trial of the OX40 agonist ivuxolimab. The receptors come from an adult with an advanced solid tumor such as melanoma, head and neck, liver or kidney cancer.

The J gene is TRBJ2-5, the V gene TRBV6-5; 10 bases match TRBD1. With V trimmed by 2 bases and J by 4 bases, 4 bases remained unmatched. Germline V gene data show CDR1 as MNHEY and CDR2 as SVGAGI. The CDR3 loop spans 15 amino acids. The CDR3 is CASSYATGGLETQYF. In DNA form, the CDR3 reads TGTGCCAGCAGTTACGCGACAGGGGGCTTAGAGACCCAGTACTTC.

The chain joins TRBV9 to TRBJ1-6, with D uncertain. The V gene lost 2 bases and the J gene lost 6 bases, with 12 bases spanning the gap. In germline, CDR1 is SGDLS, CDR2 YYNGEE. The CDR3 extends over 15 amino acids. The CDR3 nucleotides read TGTGCCAGCAGCGTGGATCAAATGGGTAATTCACCCCTCCACTTT. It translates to CASSVDQMGNSPLHF.

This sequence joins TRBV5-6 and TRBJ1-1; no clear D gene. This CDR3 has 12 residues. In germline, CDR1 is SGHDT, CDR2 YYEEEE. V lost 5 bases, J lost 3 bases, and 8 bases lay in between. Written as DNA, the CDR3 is TGTGCCAGCAGGACTTGGGACACTGAAGCTTTCTTT. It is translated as CASRTWDTEAFF.

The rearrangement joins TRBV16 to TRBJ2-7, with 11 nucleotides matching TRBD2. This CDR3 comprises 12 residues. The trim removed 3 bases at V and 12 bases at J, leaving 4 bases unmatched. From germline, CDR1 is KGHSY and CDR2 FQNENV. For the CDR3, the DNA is TGTGCCAGCAGCCAGACTAGCGGGAAAGGGTACTTC. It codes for CASSQTSGKGYF. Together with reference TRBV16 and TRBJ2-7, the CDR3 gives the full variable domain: GEEVAQTPKHLVRGEGQKAKLYCAPIKGHSYVFWYQQVLKNEFKFLISFQNENVFDETGMPKERFSAKCLPNSPCSLEIQATKLEDSAVYFCASSQTSGKGYFGPGTRLTVT.

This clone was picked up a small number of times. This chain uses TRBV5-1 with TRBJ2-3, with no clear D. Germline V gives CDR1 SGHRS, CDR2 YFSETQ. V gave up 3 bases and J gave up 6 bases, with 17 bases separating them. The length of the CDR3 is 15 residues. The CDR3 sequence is CASSSSTHGSDTQYF. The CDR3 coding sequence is TGCGCCAGCAGCTCGTCGACACACGGCAGCGATACGCAGTATTTT.

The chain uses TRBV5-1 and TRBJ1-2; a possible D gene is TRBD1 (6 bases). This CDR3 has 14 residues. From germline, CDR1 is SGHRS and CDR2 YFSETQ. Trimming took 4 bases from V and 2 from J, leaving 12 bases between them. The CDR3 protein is CASSQGGTNYGYTF. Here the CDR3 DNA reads TGCGCCAGCAGCCAGGGCGGGACAAACTATGGCTACACCTTC. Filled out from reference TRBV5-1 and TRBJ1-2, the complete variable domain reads KAGVTQTPRYLIKTRGQQVTLSCSPISGHRSVSWYQQTPGQGLQFLFEYFSETQRNKGNFPGRFSGRQFSNSRSEMNVSTLELGDSALYLCASSQGGTNYGYTFGSGTRLTVV.

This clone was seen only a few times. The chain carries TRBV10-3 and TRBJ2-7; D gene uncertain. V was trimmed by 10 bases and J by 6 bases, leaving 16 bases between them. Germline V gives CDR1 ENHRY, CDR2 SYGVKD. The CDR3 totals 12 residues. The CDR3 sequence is CATSASVGEQYF. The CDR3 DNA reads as TGTGCCACCTCTGCTTCCGTGGGCGAGCAGTACTTC.

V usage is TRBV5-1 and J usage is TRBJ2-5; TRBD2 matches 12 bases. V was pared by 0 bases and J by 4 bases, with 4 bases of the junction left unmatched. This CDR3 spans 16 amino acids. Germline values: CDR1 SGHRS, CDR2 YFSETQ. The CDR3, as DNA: TGCGCCAGCAGCTTGGCCCTAGCGGGAGGGGGAGAGACCCAGTACTTC. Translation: CASSLALAGGGETQYF.

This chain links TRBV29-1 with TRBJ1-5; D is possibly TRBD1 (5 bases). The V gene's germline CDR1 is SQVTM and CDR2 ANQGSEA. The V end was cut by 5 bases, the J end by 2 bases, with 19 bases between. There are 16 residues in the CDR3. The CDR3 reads CSVRDRIPTGNQPQHF. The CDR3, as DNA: TGCAGCGTTCGGGACCGGATTCCGACGGGCAATCAGCCCCAGCATTTT.

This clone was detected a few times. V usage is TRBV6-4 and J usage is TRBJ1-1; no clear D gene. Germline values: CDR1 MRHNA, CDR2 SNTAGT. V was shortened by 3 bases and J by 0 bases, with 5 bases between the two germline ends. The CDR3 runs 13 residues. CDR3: CASSENLNTEAFF. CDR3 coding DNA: TGTGCCAGCAGTGAGAACTTGAACACTGAAGCTTTCTTT.

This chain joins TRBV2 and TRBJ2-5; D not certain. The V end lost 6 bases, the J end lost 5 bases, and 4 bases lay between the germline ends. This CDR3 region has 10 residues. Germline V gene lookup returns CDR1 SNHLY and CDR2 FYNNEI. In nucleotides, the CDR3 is TGTGCCAGCAGATCTGAGACCCAGTACTTC. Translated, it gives CASRSETQYF.

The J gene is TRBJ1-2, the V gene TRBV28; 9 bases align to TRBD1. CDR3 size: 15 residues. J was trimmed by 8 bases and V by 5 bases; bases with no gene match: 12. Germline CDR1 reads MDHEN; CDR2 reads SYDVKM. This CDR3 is CASSLPGQGLLGYTF. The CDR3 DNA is TGTGCCAGCAGTCTACCGGGACAGGGTTTACTGGGCTACACCTTC.

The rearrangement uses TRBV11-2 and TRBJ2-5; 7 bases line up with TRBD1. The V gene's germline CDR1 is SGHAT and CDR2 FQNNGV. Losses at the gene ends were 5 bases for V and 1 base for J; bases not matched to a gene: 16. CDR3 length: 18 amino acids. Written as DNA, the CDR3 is TGTGCCAGCAGCATAATGACAGGGAGCCTCGCGGGCCAAGAGACCCAGTACTTC. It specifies CASSIMTGSLAGQETQYF.

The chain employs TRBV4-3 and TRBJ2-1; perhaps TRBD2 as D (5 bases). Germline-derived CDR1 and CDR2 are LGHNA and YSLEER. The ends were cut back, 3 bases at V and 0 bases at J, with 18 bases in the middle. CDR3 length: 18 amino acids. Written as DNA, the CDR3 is TGCGCCAGCAGCCAGGACCCTCAAGCGGAATCCTCCTACAATGAGCAGTTCTTC. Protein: CASSQDPQAESSYNEQFF.

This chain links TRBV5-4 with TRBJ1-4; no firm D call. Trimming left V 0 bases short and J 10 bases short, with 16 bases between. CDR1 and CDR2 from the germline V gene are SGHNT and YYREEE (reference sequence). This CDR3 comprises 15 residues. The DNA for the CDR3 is TGTGCCAGCAGCTTGGGCGGGTCTGATAAAGGAAAACTGTTTTTT. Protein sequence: CASSLGGSDKGKLFF.

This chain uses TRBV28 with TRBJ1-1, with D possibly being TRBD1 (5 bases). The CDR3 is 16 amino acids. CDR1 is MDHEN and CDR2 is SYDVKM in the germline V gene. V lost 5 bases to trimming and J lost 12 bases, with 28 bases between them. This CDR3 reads CASSPPGDRRGGGTFF. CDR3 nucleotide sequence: TGTGCCAGCAGTCCCCCGGGGGACCGAAGGGGAGGAGGAACTTTCTTT.

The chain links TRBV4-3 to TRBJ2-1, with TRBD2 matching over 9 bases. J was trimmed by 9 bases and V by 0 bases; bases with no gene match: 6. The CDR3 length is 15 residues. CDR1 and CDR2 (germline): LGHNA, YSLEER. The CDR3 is CASSQDPAGGLEQFF. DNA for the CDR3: TGCGCCAGCAGCCAAGATCCAGCGGGAGGCCTTGAGCAGTTCTTC.

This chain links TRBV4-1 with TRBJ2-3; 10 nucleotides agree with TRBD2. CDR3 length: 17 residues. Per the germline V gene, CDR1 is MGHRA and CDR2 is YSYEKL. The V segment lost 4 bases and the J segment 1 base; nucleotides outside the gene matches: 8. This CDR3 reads CASSRLSGTSGTDTQYF. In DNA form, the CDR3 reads TGCGCCAGCAGCCGCCTCTCCGGGACTAGCGGCACAGATACGCAGTATTTT.

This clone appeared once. The DNA of the CDR3 is TGTGCCAGCAGCTTAGCTCGGACAGTACTCTACGAGCAGTACTTC. Its translation: CASSLARTVLYEQYF. The V and J genes are TRBV7-8 and TRBJ2-7; D perhaps matches TRBD1 (6 bases). This CDR3 is 15 amino acids long. The ends were cut back, 0 bases at V and 3 bases at J, with 12 bases in the middle. In germline, CDR1 is SGHVS, CDR2 FQNEAQ.